The TCR beta chain described here comes from a study of shared clonotypes between healthy human individuals. Study results and limitations: Non-shared clonotypes showed lower generation probabilities than clonotypes common to all four donors.

This CDR3 has 15 residues. Germline V CDR1 and CDR2: LNHDA, SQIVND (reference sequence). The junction had 1 base not matched to a gene; V was cut back by 6 bases and J by 4 bases. Deep level was the assay's run setting. The table came from immunoSEQ multiplex PCR; TCRdb's copy has only in-frame clones and leaves some out. This sample has under 650,000 clones, with almost 97% found just once. All donors were healthy HIV-negative adults lacking recent acute infections or vaccinations. Naive CD45RA+ and memory CD45RA-negative subsets were split from CD4+ cells. A remark on this clone: Its specificity is not known.

The source material was naive CD4+ T cells sorted from blood. Indicated subset: CD45RA+ positively selected. This chain connects TRBV19 to TRBJ2-1, with 15 positions matching TRBD2. This receptor was identified in a young woman in good health. The CDR3: CASRGLAGGYNEQFF. The CDR3 coding sequence is TGTGCCAGTAGGGGACTAGCGGGAGGATACAATGAGCAGTTCTTC. Based on the CDR3 plus reference TRBV19 and TRBJ2-1, the full variable domain is DGGITQSPKYLFRKEGQNVTLSCEQNLNHDAMYWYRQDPGQGLRLIYYSQIVNDFQKGDIAEGYSVSREKKESFPLTVTSAQKNPTAFYLCASRGLAGGYNEQFFGPGTRLTVL.